A selection of T cell receptor beta chains follows, all from one sample in a study of post-analysis software for immune sequencing data. TCRdb called the PCR reads again in MiXCR, with one record for every CDR3 protein. The table includes about 400,000 distinct CDR3 sequences, about a third detected once. The specimen sequenced was blood. The receptors originated from a girl between 10 and 17 years old with multiple sclerosis. CDR3s include the opening cysteine and the closing phenylalanine or tryptophan. D genes are given only for firm matches. Expanded clones get a size class; other rows say once, few or many, or leave the size out.

J | V | D | size | CDR3 | DNA
TRBJ2-7 | TRBV4-2 | NA | NA | CASSQEGFPEQYF | TGTGCCAGCAGCCAAGAAGGATTCCCTGAGCAGTACTTC
TRBJ1-5 | TRBV3-1 | NA | many | CASSQGGSNQPQHF | TGTGCCAGCAGCCAAGGGGGGAGCAATCAGCCCCAGCATTTT
TRBJ1-2 | TRBV3-1 | TRBD1 | NA | CASSPSGQGGGYTF | TGTGCCAGCAGCCCCTCGGGACAGGGAGGAGGCTACACCTTC
TRBJ2-5 | TRBV29-1 | TRBD2 | many | CSALGGEGTQYF | TGCAGCGCACTTGGTGGGGAGGGGACCCAGTACTTC
TRBJ2-1 | TRBV6-5 | NA | few | CASSYSILYAGADYNEQFF | TGTGCCAGCAGTTACTCGATTTTGTACGCGGGGGCAGACTACAATGAGCAGTTCTTC
TRBJ1-2 | TRBV4-3 | NA | few | CASRQYTGTLYGYTF | TGCGCCAGCAGGCAATACACCGGGACCTTATATGGCTACACCTTC
TRBJ2-1 | TRBV6-4 | NA | NA | CASSPSGTSYNEQFF | TGTGCCAGCAGCCCGTCCGGGACCTCCTACAATGAGCAGTTCTTC
TRBJ1-2 | TRBV6-5 | NA | NA | CASSPSGPYGYTF | TGTGCCAGCAGCCCTTCAGGGCCCTATGGCTACACCTTC
TRBJ2-5 | TRBV7-8 | NA | NA | CASGDLAPGLETQYF | TGTGCCAGCGGGGACTTAGCCCCTGGTTTGGAGACCCAGTACTTC
TRBJ1-2 | TRBV6-1 | NA | NA | CASREGELGYTF | TGTGCCAGCAGGGAAGGGGAGCTTGGCTACACCTTC
TRBJ1-1 | TRBV5-1 | NA | NA | CASRIGEYTEAFF | TGCGCCAGCAGGATTGGCGAATACACTGAAGCTTTCTTT
TRBJ1-1 | TRBV10-2 | NA | NA | CASSEQGRGTEAFF | TGCGCCAGCAGTGAGCAGGGGAGGGGCACTGAAGCTTTCTTT
TRBJ1-2 | TRBV4-1 | TRBD1 | NA | CASSQGDRGKGYTF | TGCGCCAGCAGCCAAGGGGACAGGGGTAAAGGCTACACCTTC
TRBJ2-5 | TRBV11-2 | NA | NA | CASSFIRGGETQYF | TGTGCCAGCAGCTTTATCAGGGGCGGAGAGACCCAGTACTTC
TRBJ2-1 | TRBV20-1 | NA | few | CSARGRSSYNEQFF | TGCAGTGCTAGGGGGCGGAGCTCCTACAATGAGCAGTTCTTC
TRBJ1-6 | TRBV4-1 | NA | NA | CASSQDTGTSPLHF | TGCGCCAGCAGCCAAGATACCGGGACCTCACCCCTCCACTTT
TRBJ1-1 | TRBV12-3/TRBV12-4 | NA | NA | CASSFTGTTTEAFF | TGTGCCAGCAGTTTCACAGGGACCACAACTGAAGCTTTCTTT
TRBJ1-4 | TRBV4-3 | NA | NA | CASSPLTREREKLFF | TGCGCCAGCAGCCCCCTTACAAGGGAAAGGGAAAAACTGTTTTTT
TRBJ2-7 | TRBV7-2 | NA | NA | CASSLALQPYEQYF | TGTGCCAGCAGCTTAGCGCTGCAGCCCTACGAGCAGTACTTC
TRBJ2-3 | TRBV5-1 | NA | NA | CASGSGDPSTDTQYF | TGCGCCAGCGGGTCGGGGGACCCTAGCACAGATACGCAGTATTTT
TRBJ2-7 | TRBV6-1 | NA | NA | CASSARRAYEQYF | TGTGCCAGCAGTGCCCGCCGGGCCTACGAGCAGTACTTC
TRBJ1-5 | TRBV5-6 | NA | few | CASSHGRGPNSNQPQHF | TGTGCCAGCAGCCACGGGCGGGGACCGAATAGCAATCAGCCCCAGCATTTT
TRBJ2-5 | TRBV29-1 | NA | few | CSVGPQETQYF | TGCAGCGTTGGGCCCCAAGAGACCCAGTACTTC
TRBJ2-5 | TRBV2 | TRBD2 | few | CASSRDYLYQETQYF | TGTGCCAGCAGTCGGGACTACCTGTACCAAGAGACCCAGTACTTC